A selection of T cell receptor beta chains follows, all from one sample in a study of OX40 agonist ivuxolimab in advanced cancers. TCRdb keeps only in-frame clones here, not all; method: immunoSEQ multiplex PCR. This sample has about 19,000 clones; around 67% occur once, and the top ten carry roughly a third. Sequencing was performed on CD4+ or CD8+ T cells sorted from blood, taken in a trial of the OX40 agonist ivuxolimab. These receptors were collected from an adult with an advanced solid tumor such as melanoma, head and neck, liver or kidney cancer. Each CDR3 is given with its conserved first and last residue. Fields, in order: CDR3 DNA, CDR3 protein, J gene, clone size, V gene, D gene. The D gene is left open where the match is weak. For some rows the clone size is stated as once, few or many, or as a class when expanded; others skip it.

CDR3nt: TGTGCCAGCAGCCCCGGGAGCGCGTCTCAAGAGACCCAGTACTTC; CDR3aa: CASSPGSASQETQYF; j_gene: TRBJ2-5; abundance: -; v_gene: TRBV7-9; d_gene: -
CDR3nt: TGTGCCAGCAGTGAGTCCGAGAACACTGAAGCTTTCTTT; CDR3aa: CASSESENTEAFF; j_gene: TRBJ1-1; abundance: -; v_gene: TRBV6-1; d_gene: -
CDR3nt: TGTGCCAGCAGCTTGGGGACAGTCTATGGCTACACCTTC; CDR3aa: CASSLGTVYGYTF; j_gene: TRBJ1-2; abundance: -; v_gene: TRBV5-1; d_gene: TRBD1
CDR3nt: TGTGCCAGCAGCTTTAGCGGTGACTCCTACAATGAGCAGTTCTTC; CDR3aa: CASSFSGDSYNEQFF; j_gene: TRBJ2-1; abundance: -; v_gene: TRBV28; d_gene: -
CDR3nt: TGCGCCAGCAGCCAAACAACAGGGTCTGGCTACACCTTC; CDR3aa: CASSQTTGSGYTF; j_gene: TRBJ1-2; abundance: -; v_gene: TRBV4-3; d_gene: -
CDR3nt: TGTGCCAGCAGCCCCCTACCTGGCACTGAAGCTTTCTTT; CDR3aa: CASSPLPGTEAFF; j_gene: TRBJ1-1; abundance: -; v_gene: TRBV7-9; d_gene: -
CDR3nt: TGTGCCAGCAGCTTGATTTCTGAAGCTTTCTTT; CDR3aa: CASSLISEAFF; j_gene: TRBJ1-1; abundance: -; v_gene: TRBV5-5; d_gene: -
CDR3nt: TGTGCCAGCGGCTTTACAGATACGCAGTATTTT; CDR3aa: CASGFTDTQYF; j_gene: TRBJ2-3; abundance: -; v_gene: TRBV27; d_gene: -
CDR3nt: TGTGCCAGTAGCCATTCCGGGGGTACTTACGAGCAGTACTTC; CDR3aa: CASSHSGGTYEQYF; j_gene: TRBJ2-7; abundance: -; v_gene: TRBV19; d_gene: -
CDR3nt: TGTGCCAGCAGTTCGACAGGGGCTGGAAACACCATATATTTT; CDR3aa: CASSSTGAGNTIYF; j_gene: TRBJ1-3; abundance: -; v_gene: TRBV27; d_gene: TRBD1
CDR3nt: TGTGCCAGCAGCTTTTGGGGAGCGAACTATGGCTACACCTTC; CDR3aa: CASSFWGANYGYTF; j_gene: TRBJ1-2; abundance: -; v_gene: TRBV5-6; d_gene: -
CDR3nt: TGTGCCAGCAGAACTAGAGCCAAAAACATTCAGTACTTC; CDR3aa: CASRTRAKNIQYF; j_gene: TRBJ2-4; abundance: once; v_gene: TRBV7-8; d_gene: -
CDR3nt: TGTGCCAGCAGCTGGGACAGCGGGAACTCCTATGGCTACACCTTC; CDR3aa: CASSWDSGNSYGYTF; j_gene: TRBJ1-2; abundance: -; v_gene: TRBV6-5; d_gene: TRBD1
CDR3nt: TGTGCCAGCAGTGACTCAGGGCTCAGCTCCTACAATGAGCAGTTCTTC; CDR3aa: CASSDSGLSSYNEQFF; j_gene: TRBJ2-1; abundance: -; v_gene: TRBV6-4; d_gene: -
CDR3nt: TGTGCCAGCAGTTTGGGATATCGCGATGAGCAGTTCTTC; CDR3aa: CASSLGYRDEQFF; j_gene: TRBJ2-1; abundance: -; v_gene: TRBV28; d_gene: -
CDR3nt: TGCGCCAGCAGCGCACAGGTGGAAGAGACCCAGTACTTC; CDR3aa: CASSAQVEETQYF; j_gene: TRBJ2-5; abundance: many; v_gene: TRBV4-1; d_gene: -
CDR3nt: TGTGCCAGCAGTACCCCCTACGAGCAGTACTTC; CDR3aa: CASSTPYEQYF; j_gene: TRBJ2-7; abundance: -; v_gene: TRBV28; d_gene: -
CDR3nt: TGTGCCAGCACCGCAACTTGGGGGGCATCCTACGAGCAGTACTTC; CDR3aa: CASTATWGASYEQYF; j_gene: TRBJ2-7; abundance: -; v_gene: TRBV7-9; d_gene: -
CDR3nt: TGCGCCAGCAGCCCTACAGGGTACGAGCAGTACTTC; CDR3aa: CASSPTGYEQYF; j_gene: TRBJ2-7; abundance: once; v_gene: TRBV4-1; d_gene: -
CDR3nt: TGTGCCAGCCTCGAGACCCTGTGGGGTGACGAGCAGTACTTC; CDR3aa: CASLETLWGDEQYF; j_gene: TRBJ2-7; abundance: -; v_gene: TRBV6-1; d_gene: -
CDR3nt: TGTGCCAGCAGTCCCTACAATGAGCAGTTCTTC; CDR3aa: CASSPYNEQFF; j_gene: TRBJ2-1; abundance: -; v_gene: TRBV28; d_gene: -
CDR3nt: TGCGCCAGCAGTCAAAGCAGGGAGCGGCCTTATAATTCACCCCTCCACTTT; CDR3aa: CASSQSRERPYNSPLHF; j_gene: TRBJ1-6; abundance: -; v_gene: TRBV23-1; d_gene: -
CDR3nt: TGTGCCAGCAGCCTCCATATACTAGCGGGAGGAGGGGAGCAGTACTTC; CDR3aa: CASSLHILAGGGEQYF; j_gene: TRBJ2-7; abundance: few; v_gene: TRBV11-2; d_gene: TRBD2
CDR3nt: TGCGCCAGCAGCCAAGATAGCGCGAGCGGGATGACCGGGGAGCTGTTTTTT; CDR3aa: CASSQDSASGMTGELFF; j_gene: TRBJ2-2; abundance: -; v_gene: TRBV4-1; d_gene: TRBD2
CDR3nt: TGTGCCAGCAGCTCCGGGACTAGCGACAATGAGCAGTTCTTC; CDR3aa: CASSSGTSDNEQFF; j_gene: TRBJ2-1; abundance: once; v_gene: TRBV5-5; d_gene: TRBD2
CDR3nt: TGTGCCAGCAGCCCAGGGACAGCGCAAGCTTTCTTT; CDR3aa: CASSPGTAQAFF; j_gene: TRBJ1-1; abundance: few; v_gene: TRBV28; d_gene: TRBD1
CDR3nt: TGTGCCAGCAGCTTAGCTCAAGAGACCCAGTACTTC; CDR3aa: CASSLAQETQYF; j_gene: TRBJ2-5; abundance: -; v_gene: TRBV7-9; d_gene: -
CDR3nt: TGTGCCAGTAGTATTACGCCAGGGACGGGGGGTGAGCAGTTCTTC; CDR3aa: CASSITPGTGGEQFF; j_gene: TRBJ2-1; abundance: -; v_gene: TRBV19; d_gene: TRBD2
CDR3nt: TGTGCCAGCAGCTTAGTCCGAGGGCCCTACGAGCAGTACTTC; CDR3aa: CASSLVRGPYEQYF; j_gene: TRBJ2-7; abundance: -; v_gene: TRBV11-2; d_gene: -
CDR3nt: TGCGCCAGCAGCCAACACGGCGGGGACCTAATTTCCTATGGCTACACCTTC; CDR3aa: CASSQHGGDLISYGYTF; j_gene: TRBJ1-2; abundance: once; v_gene: TRBV4-3; d_gene: -
CDR3nt: TGCAGCGTTGAAAGGGCTAGCGGATACTCCTACAATGAGCAGTTCTTC; CDR3aa: CSVERASGYSYNEQFF; j_gene: TRBJ2-1; abundance: -; v_gene: TRBV29-1; d_gene: TRBD2
CDR3nt: TGTGCCTGGGTGGATGTCGGAAACACCATATATTTT; CDR3aa: CAWVDVGNTIYF; j_gene: TRBJ1-3; abundance: once; v_gene: TRBV30; d_gene: -